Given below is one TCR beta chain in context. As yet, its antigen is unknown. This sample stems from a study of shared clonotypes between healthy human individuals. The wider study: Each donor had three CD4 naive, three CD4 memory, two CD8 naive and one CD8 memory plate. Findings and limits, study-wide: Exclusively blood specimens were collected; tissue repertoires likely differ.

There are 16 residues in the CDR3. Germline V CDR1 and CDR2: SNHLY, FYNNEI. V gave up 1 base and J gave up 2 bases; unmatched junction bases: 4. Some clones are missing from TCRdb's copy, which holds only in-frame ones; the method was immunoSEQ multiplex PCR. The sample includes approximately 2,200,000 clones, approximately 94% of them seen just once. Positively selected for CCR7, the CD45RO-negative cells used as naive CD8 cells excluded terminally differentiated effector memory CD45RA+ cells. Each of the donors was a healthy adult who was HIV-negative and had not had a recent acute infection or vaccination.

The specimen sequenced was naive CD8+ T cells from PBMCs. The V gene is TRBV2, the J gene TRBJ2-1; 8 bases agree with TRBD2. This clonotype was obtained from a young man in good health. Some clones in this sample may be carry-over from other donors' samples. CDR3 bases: TGTGCCAGCAGTGAAGGAGCGGGAGTTCCCTACAATGAGCAGTTCTTC. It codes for CASSEGAGVPYNEQFF. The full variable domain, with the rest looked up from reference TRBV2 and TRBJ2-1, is EPEVTQTPSHQVTQMGQEVILRCVPISNHLYFYWYRQILGQKVEFLVSFYNNEISEKSEIFDDQFSVERPDGSNFTLKIRSTKLEDSAMYFCASSEGAGVPYNEQFFGPGTRLTVL.